The TCR beta chain under discussion was sequenced for a study of cytomegalovirus exposure and HLA in healthy donors (TCRdb year 2017). With respect to the entire study: In an earlier analysis of several hundred of the donors, approximately 300 Gb of sequence data and 90 million to 120 million unique TCR beta sequences from about 180 million T cells were reported. An early release covering just under 650 HLA-typed donors comprised roughly 300 gigabases of sequencing data and approximately 85 million unique TCR sequences. Of the approximately 400 genotyped donors, 81% fell in the genetic ancestry cluster associated with self-reported Caucasian donors. The aim of the study was to test whether cataloging public T cell receptors could identify signatures of past pathogen exposure. The study profiled the T cell repertoires of some 610 subjects by immunosequencing and related them to cytomegalovirus serostatus. In addition to the first cohort of roughly 700 subjects, a separate validation cohort of 120 different subjects was used. The study combined high-throughput TCR immunosequencing, statistical association of individual TCRs with disease status, and machine learning to predict cytomegalovirus infection status. To study patterns of TCR occurrence, a later analysis re-analyzed previously published TCR beta repertoires from 666 donors and added high-resolution HLA genotyping. Rather than using new phenotypic data, the later analysis identified candidate immune exposures from TCR beta sequences and from how often those sequences occurred across donors. An earlier analysis of roughly 600 of the donors used high-throughput TCR beta sequencing to judge whether each TCR beta V gene segment behaved as functional or pseudogenic. Alongside the repertoire data, information on donor age, sex, ethnicity and CMV serostatus was compiled. In a later genetic analysis, genome-wide SNP genotypes for about 55% of the 666 donors were used, and that subset was treated as a discovery cohort. Every repertoire in the discovery cohort had been generated on one and the same sequencing platform. Both class I and class II loci were covered by HLA typing, at four-digit resolution. Typing coverage differed by locus: A, B, C, DRB1 and DQB1 were typed in about 629-640 donors, DQA1 in about 500, DPA1 in 600 to 610, and DPB1 in approximately 450. Roughly 5 DR-DQ haplotypes were handled as single units for association and clustering because linkage in the cohort was strong. Among 398 genotyped donors of the cohort, an average of about 240,000 unique TCR beta nucleotide sequences were sequenced per donor, 15% to 20% of them non-productive.

Study-level results and caveats: HLA typing was unavailable for some donors at each locus, so association tests used only the typed subset. Roughly uniform sequencing depth across donors was assumed in presence/absence analyses, although this assumption may not hold. The study gave a list of over 150 TCR beta chains associated with cytomegalovirus. Specific HLA alleles were associated with around 18,000 TCR beta sequences at a false discovery rate of 0.05 in a later analysis. Broadly in line with IMGT annotations, most TCR beta V segments showed up in productive rearrangements about 87% or about 30% of the time in an earlier analysis of around 600 of the donors. Some IMGT-functional V segments, including TRBV6-2 and TRBV6-3, could not be told apart with the 87-base-pair reads, so those segments were excluded. A further reported finding was that TCR beta sequences accurately predicted the HLA-A and HLA-B alleles for most subjects in the first cohort. Compared with equally common non-associated chains, HLA-associated TCR beta chains in a later analysis were more clonally expanded and had lower generation probabilities. A later genetic analysis associated a missense DCLRE1C variant with V-gene and J-gene trimming of TCR beta chains, and an independent cohort replicated the association. The earlier analysis of some 540 of the donors excluded some 15 rarely observed V segments, including chromosome 9 orphons, because counts were too low. This cohort had only TCR beta chains sequenced, and the lack of alpha or paired-chain data limited which features could be detected. When HLA alleles, especially DR and DQ, strongly co-occurred, TCR associations were difficult to assign to individual alleles. Most CMV-associated TCR beta chains appeared to be HLA-restricted in a later analysis, and the HLA associations seemed to be driven largely by CMV exposure. Compared with the roughly 600-donor mean, donors in an Asian-associated ancestry cluster had fewer N-insertions in productive TCRs, according to a later genetic analysis. For the cohort, immune exposure information was limited to CMV serostatus. Linkage disequilibrium might explain the correlated functional status among segregating V segments, but an unknown experimental factor could not be excluded. Across donors, most TCR sequences were observed very rarely, whereas some public TCRs were present in many individuals. In a later analysis, TCR association rates were found to vary across HLA loci, with the most associated TCRs seen for DRB1 alleles and the fewest for HLA-C alleles. In both the original and validation cohorts, the classifier was reported to diagnose cytomegalovirus status with high specificity and sensitivity. According to the authors, the approach could potentially be generalized to other disease states and immunological phenotypes. In a later analysis, several top co-occurrence clusters were reported to appear linked to parvovirus B19, influenza, CMV and Epstein-Barr virus. The sequencing pipeline was judged likely to have produced a cluster of highly shared sequence variants as a technical artifact. In vitro tests confirmed that a few of the cytomegalovirus-associated TCR beta chains recognize cytomegalovirus antigens.

This clone was seen only once. Its antigen target is currently unknown. Per-nucleotide qualities are absent, and no much larger clonotype sits a single base away. The receptor library was made with the immunoSEQ multiplex PCR assay. For the multiplex PCR, a mixture combining 60 forward primers for TCR Vbeta segments and 13 reverse primers for TCR Jbeta segments was used. The CDR3 region of rearranged TCR beta genes was amplified from genomic DNA with a multiplex PCR assay. The Illumina HiSeq System was used to sequence the amplified TCR beta libraries as 87-base-pair reads. The published analysis was carried out like this. Across the 500 to 700 repertoires, a later analysis counted roughly 84 million unique TCR beta chains, roughly 11 million of which were shared by at least two donors. Raw reads were error-corrected and collapsed into unique sequences by a nearest-neighbor algorithm in which closely related sequences were merged to remove PCR and sequencing errors. To assign V, D and J gene segments, CDR3 sequences were aligned to IMGT reference sequences. Each retained sequence needed at least a six-nucleotide match to both a V gene segment and a J gene segment. Rearrangements were classified as productive when the CDR3 lacked stop codons and remained in frame with V and J, and all other rearrangements were classified as non-productive. Following IMGT convention, CDR3 was defined as the stretch from the second conserved V-encoded cysteine to the conserved J-encoded phenylalanine. The earlier analysis of about 590 of the donors excluded sequences that lacked an unambiguous match to a single V gene segment. An earlier analysis of 587 of the donors called V segments functional above 56.7% productive rearrangements and segregating when the between-donor standard deviation exceeded 5%. A statistical classification framework was built for diagnosing cytomegalovirus status from the catalog of TCR beta chain sequences. A later analysis assigned V and J genes by comparing TCR nucleotide sequences with IMGT/GENE-DB human TR gene sequences. In a later analysis, CDR3 sequences and most-parsimonious VDJ recombination scenarios were assigned using the TCRdist pipeline. A later analysis defined each TCR beta chain by its CDR3 amino acid sequence plus V-gene family, and excluded reads lacking a unique V-gene family. To address suspected cross-contamination and a sequencing artifact, a later analysis removed 450 to 700 highly shared, low-generation-probability nucleotide sequences. A later analysis calculated a clonal expansion index for each public chain from normalized within-repertoire ranks of inferred template counts. A later analysis computed generation probabilities with a VDJ recombination model fitted to out-of-frame rearrangements, and checked the results against IGoR. In a later analysis, TCR-TCR, TCR-HLA and TCR-CMV co-occurrence was scored with hypergeometric tests, and a repertoire-size bias correction was applied to TCR pairs. To estimate false discovery rates, a later analysis permuted the HLA or CMV assignments 20 times. In a later analysis, co-occurring TCRs were grouped with DBSCAN, and TCRdist sequence similarity was added when clustering was performed within HLA-allele-positive subsets. Repertoires with fewer than 30,000 or more than 120,000 public chains were left out of co-occurrence clustering, as were a few repertoires with anomalous nucleotide sharing. TCRdb obtained this table from immuneACCESS and retained in-frame rearrangements with V and J assigned. These tables miss some clones; where compared with another copy, unresolved V genes account for less than half of the shortfall, and the remainder is unexplained. D and trimming come from the DNA, and the V and J calls and clone size come from that table. Present in this sample are fewer than 150,000 clones, over 75% of which were seen just once. Jointly, the top ten make up over 1% of the sample.

Trimming leaves V shorter by 1 base and J shorter by 7 bases, with the junction holding 6 bases beyond the gene matches. For CDR1 and CDR2, the germline V gene (reference sequence) lists SEHNR and FQNEAQ. From cysteine to phenylalanine, the CDR3 is 15 amino acids long. Of the read, only the CDR3 DNA is kept; its 45 bases are in frame from base 1. In total, 500 to 700 healthy bone marrow donors made up the cohort. At the time of sampling, all cohort members were nominally healthy, though unrecorded immune exposures were likely present. The donor tested CMV seronegative and was one of the 352 seronegative cohort members. Each donor provided a peripheral blood sample, and peripheral blood mononuclear cells were used for TCR beta sequencing. The Qiagen DNeasy Blood Extraction Kit was used to extract genomic DNA from the blood cell samples.

Sequencing was performed on PBMCs. The TCR originated in a female donor in good health and CMV-seronegative. The chain is made from TRBV7-9 and TRBJ1-4; 7 bases in the middle match TRBD1. Read as DNA, the sequence is TGTGCCAGCAGCTTAGTTGAGGGGGCGGTTGAAAAACTGTTTTTT. Its amino acids are CASSLVEGAVEKLFF.